The rows below give T cell receptor beta chains drawn from one sample of a study of T cell changes during pregnancy in multiple sclerosis. Only in-frame clones appear in the TCRdb table, and some are missing; sequencing was by immunoSEQ multiplex PCR. The data contain about 38,000 clones, approximately 90% of them singletons. The sample here was CD8+ T cells from peripheral blood mononuclear cells, taken in the third trimester of pregnancy. All receptors derive from a female donor with multiple sclerosis, enrolled in a pregnancy study. Each CDR3 is given with its conserved first and last residue. D genes are given only for firm matches. Size tells how often a clone was seen (once, few, many) or the class of an expanded clone, and some rows leave it out.

len | d_gene | j_gene | v_gene | abundance | CDR3aa | CDR3nt
11 | NA | TRBJ2-5 | TRBV6-6 | NA | CASNARETQYF | TGTGCCAGCAATGCCCGGGAGACCCAGTACTTC
17 | TRBD1 | TRBJ2-3 | TRBV29-1 | NA | CSVGGETGQGRTDTQYF | TGCAGCGTTGGGGGGGAAACGGGACAGGGGCGCACAGATACGCAGTATTTT
14 | TRBD2 | TRBJ2-1 | TRBV7-2 | NA | CASSLTGGYNEQFF | TGTGCCAGCAGCTTAACGGGGGGCTACAATGAGCAGTTCTTC
14 | NA | TRBJ1-5 | TRBV6-1 | NA | CASTWEGIRQPQHF | TGTGCCAGCACGTGGGAGGGAATAAGGCAGCCCCAGCATTTT
14 | TRBD2 | TRBJ2-7 | TRBV9 | NA | CASSPGLGSYEQYF | TGTGCCAGCAGCCCCGGACTAGGGAGTTACGAGCAGTACTTC
13 | TRBD2 | TRBJ2-7 | TRBV30 | NA | CAWSSSGGSGVYF | TGTGCCTGGAGTTCTAGCGGGGGGTCTGGCGTGTACTTC
16 | NA | TRBJ1-2 | TRBV6-1 | NA | CASSEFGGAVLNGYTF | TGTGCCAGCAGTGAATTTGGCGGGGCCGTGCTAAATGGCTACACCTTC
15 | TRBD2 | TRBJ2-1 | TRBV6-6 | medium-sized | CASRSGGAESDEQFF | TGTGCCAGCAGATCCGGGGGGGCCGAGAGCGATGAGCAGTTCTTC
17 | NA | TRBJ2-7 | TRBV27 | NA | CASSLSMAGAASNEQYF | TGTGCCAGCAGTTTATCGATGGCAGGGGCCGCGTCGAACGAGCAGTACTTC
14 | NA | TRBJ1-5 | TRBV28 | once | CASSFEGFNQPQHF | TGTGCCAGCAGTTTTGAGGGATTCAATCAGCCCCAGCATTTT
13 | NA | TRBJ1-1 | TRBV9 | few | CASSVGGDTEAFF | TGTGCCAGCAGCGTAGGCGGGGACACTGAAGCTTTCTTT
15 | NA | TRBJ2-1 | TRBV4-1 | NA | CASSQDSPFYNEQFF | TGCGCCAGCAGCCAAGACTCTCCCTTCTACAATGAGCAGTTCTTC
13 | NA | TRBJ1-2 | TRBV7-9 | NA | CASSAQDNYGYTF | TGTGCCAGCAGCGCACAAGATAACTATGGCTACACCTTC
14 | TRBD1 | TRBJ2-7 | TRBV27 | many | CASSPAGGGYEQYF | TGTGCCAGCAGTCCGGCAGGGGGCGGGTACGAGCAGTACTTC
16 | TRBD2 | TRBJ2-3 | TRBV5-6 | NA | CASSDGLATPTDTQYF | TGTGCCAGCAGCGACGGACTAGCGACCCCCACAGATACGCAGTATTTT
14 | NA | TRBJ2-1 | TRBV27 | once | CASSESGFYNEQFF | TGTGCCAGCAGTGAAAGCGGGTTCTACAATGAGCAGTTCTTC
15 | NA | TRBJ2-3 | TRBV6-1 | NA | CASSGGGAYIDTQYF | TGTGCCAGCAGTGGGGGAGGAGCTTACATAGATACGCAGTATTTT
14 | NA | TRBJ2-3 | TRBV13 | NA | CASSLGRTTDTQYF | TGTGCCAGCAGCTTAGGGAGAACCACAGATACGCAGTATTTT
13 | NA | TRBJ2-1 | TRBV29-1 | NA | CSVANRDYNEQFF | TGCAGCGTTGCGAACAGGGACTACAATGAGCAGTTCTTC
12 | NA | TRBJ2-1 | TRBV30 | NA | CAWSVRFIEQFF | TGTGCCTGGAGTGTACGGTTTATTGAGCAGTTCTTC
15 | TRBD1 | TRBJ2-5 | TRBV10-3 | NA | CAIGTRDRRGETQYF | TGTGCCATCGGCACCCGGGACAGACGAGGGGAGACCCAGTACTTC
15 | TRBD2 | TRBJ2-5 | TRBV9 | NA | CASSPGLAGAETQYF | TGTGCCAGCAGCCCCGGACTAGCGGGGGCGGAGACCCAGTACTTC
16 | TRBD2 | TRBJ2-1 | TRBV4-2 | NA | CASSQDASGGYNEQFF | TGTGCCAGCAGCCAAGACGCTAGCGGGGGATACAATGAGCAGTTCTTC
15 | TRBD1 | TRBJ2-7 | TRBV7-9 | NA | CASSHQGAPGYEQYF | TGTGCCAGCAGCCACCAGGGGGCCCCCGGGTACGAGCAGTACTTC
14 | TRBD1 | TRBJ2-3 | TRBV6-4 | NA | CASSGGQGTDTQYF | TGTGCCAGCAGTGGGGGACAGGGCACAGATACGCAGTATTTT
15 | NA | TRBJ1-4 | TRBV5-8 | NA | CASSPYRVSNEKLFF | TGTGCCAGCAGCCCATACAGGGTATCTAATGAAAAACTGTTTTTT
16 | TRBD1 | TRBJ1-2 | TRBV9 | NA | CASSVELSGQHYGYTF | TGTGCCAGCAGCGTAGAGTTATCGGGACAGCACTATGGCTACACCTTC
12 | TRBD1 | TRBJ1-2 | TRBV29-1 | NA | CSVGTGNYGYTF | TGCAGCGTTGGGACAGGCAACTATGGCTACACCTTC
15 | NA | TRBJ2-4 | TRBV4-3 | NA | CASSQDYTAKNIQYF | TGCGCCAGCAGCCAAGATTACACAGCCAAAAACATTCAGTACTTC
16 | TRBD1 | TRBJ2-7 | TRBV11-2 | NA | CASSLGPGGYSYEQYF | TGTGCCAGCAGCTTAGGCCCAGGGGGATACTCCTACGAGCAGTACTTC
15 | TRBD1 | TRBJ2-3 | TRBV19 | few | CASRHRDSYKDTQYF | TGTGCCAGTAGACACCGGGACAGTTACAAAGATACGCAGTATTTT
13 | NA | TRBJ2-5 | TRBV5-1 | NA | CASSLAGRETQYF | TGCGCCAGCAGCTTGGCAGGGCGGGAGACCCAGTACTTC
13 | NA | TRBJ2-1 | TRBV21-1 | NA | CARTGQGNNEQFF | TGTGCCAGAACGGGACAGGGGAACAATGAGCAGTTCTTC
18 | TRBD2 | TRBJ2-5 | TRBV28 | NA | CASTKGLAAWPLQETQYF | TGTGCCAGCACTAAGGGTCTAGCGGCATGGCCCCTCCAAGAGACCCAGTACTTC
14 | NA | TRBJ2-7 | TRBV27 | NA | CASSLGQAHYEQYF | TGTGCCAGCAGTTTAGGCCAGGCACACTACGAGCAGTACTTC
13 | NA | TRBJ1-1 | TRBV30 | NA | CVWRDQGWTEAFF | TGTGTCTGGAGGGACCAGGGGTGGACTGAAGCTTTCTTT
14 | NA | TRBJ1-1 | TRBV28 | NA | CASSSVIRGTEAFF | TGTGCCAGCAGTTCCGTGATCCGGGGCACTGAAGCTTTCTTT
14 | NA | TRBJ1-2 | TRBV7-2 | NA | CASSLGSPLYGYTF | TGTGCCAGCAGCTTAGGGTCCCCACTCTATGGCTACACCTTC
15 | TRBD2 | TRBJ2-3 | TRBV5-1 | NA | CASERTSGGLDTQYF | TGCGCCAGCGAGCGGACTAGCGGGGGGTTGGATACGCAGTATTTT
14 | NA | TRBJ1-4 | TRBV15 | NA | CATSKGVETGKLFF | TGTGCCACCAGCAAGGGGGTTGAGACCGGGAAACTGTTTTTT
17 | NA | TRBJ2-6 | TRBV6-4 | NA | CASSDLGPGSGANVLTF | TGTGCCAGCAGTGATTTGGGGCCCGGCTCTGGGGCCAACGTCCTGACTTTC
15 | NA | TRBJ1-1 | TRBV5-1 | NA | CASSLGAGVSTEAFF | TGCGCCAGCAGCTTGGGGGCAGGGGTTAGCACTGAAGCTTTCTTT
18 | NA | TRBJ2-3 | TRBV7-6 | NA | CASSLALKDYASTDTQYF | TGTGCCAGCAGCTTAGCGCTAAAGGACTATGCTAGCACAGATACGCAGTATTTT
16 | TRBD2 | TRBJ2-1 | TRBV4-2 | NA | CASSQEASGGANEQFF | TGTGCCAGCAGCCAAGAAGCTAGCGGGGGGGCCAATGAGCAGTTCTTC
13 | TRBD1 | TRBJ1-1 | TRBV30 | NA | CAWVQGGYTEAFF | TGTGCCTGGGTCCAGGGGGGATACACTGAAGCTTTCTTT
15 | TRBD2 | TRBJ2-7 | TRBV9 | few | CASSVGASGYYEQYF | TGTGCCAGCAGCGTAGGGGCTAGCGGATACTACGAGCAGTACTTC
14 | TRBD1 | TRBJ2-7 | TRBV7-9 | NA | CASSPWDRPYEQYF | TGTGCCAGCAGCCCCTGGGACAGGCCCTACGAGCAGTACTTC
15 | NA | TRBJ1-6 | TRBV2 | NA | CASIRSATYNSPLHF | TGTGCCAGCATCAGGTCAGCCACTTATAATTCACCCCTCCACTTT
15 | NA | TRBJ1-6 | TRBV7-9 | NA | CASSLTQGRNSPLHF | TGTGCCAGCAGCTTAACACAGGGTCGAAATTCACCCCTCCACTTT
17 | NA | TRBJ1-2 | TRBV12-2 | NA | CASRNRRKDRVNYGYTF | TGTGCAAGTCGCAACCGACGTAAGGACAGAGTGAACTATGGCTACACCTTC
14 | TRBD2 | TRBJ2-1 | TRBV6-4 | few | CASSPGLDYNEQFF | TGTGCCAGCAGCCCCGGACTAGACTACAATGAGCAGTTCTTC
15 | TRBD1 | TRBJ2-5 | TRBV7-7 | once | CASSPRTGPQETQYF | TGTGCTAGCAGCCCCCGGACAGGGCCCCAAGAGACCCAGTACTTC
15 | TRBD2 | TRBJ2-1 | TRBV6-1 | NA | CASSEFSGGRYEQFF | TGTGCCAGCAGTGAATTTAGCGGGGGGCGGTATGAGCAGTTCTTC
15 | TRBD2 | TRBJ2-5 | TRBV7-2 | NA | CASRSSGGPPETQYF | TGTGCCAGCAGGTCTAGCGGGGGGCCCCCCGAGACCCAGTACTTC
15 | NA | TRBJ2-2 | TRBV6-6 | NA | CASSYSLREAGELFF | TGTGCCAGCAGTTACAGTTTGAGGGAGGCCGGGGAGCTGTTTTTT
13 | NA | TRBJ2-7 | TRBV11-1 | NA | CASSFLEAYEQYF | TGTGCCAGCAGCTTTTTAGAAGCCTACGAGCAGTACTTC
14 | NA | TRBJ1-1 | TRBV27 | NA | CASSLSRGLTEAFF | TGTGCCAGCAGTTTATCCCGGGGATTAACTGAAGCTTTCTTT
15 | TRBD2 | TRBJ2-7 | TRBV6-1 | NA | CASSFSGGASYEQYF | TGTGCCAGCAGCTTTAGCGGGGGGGCCTCCTACGAGCAGTACTTC